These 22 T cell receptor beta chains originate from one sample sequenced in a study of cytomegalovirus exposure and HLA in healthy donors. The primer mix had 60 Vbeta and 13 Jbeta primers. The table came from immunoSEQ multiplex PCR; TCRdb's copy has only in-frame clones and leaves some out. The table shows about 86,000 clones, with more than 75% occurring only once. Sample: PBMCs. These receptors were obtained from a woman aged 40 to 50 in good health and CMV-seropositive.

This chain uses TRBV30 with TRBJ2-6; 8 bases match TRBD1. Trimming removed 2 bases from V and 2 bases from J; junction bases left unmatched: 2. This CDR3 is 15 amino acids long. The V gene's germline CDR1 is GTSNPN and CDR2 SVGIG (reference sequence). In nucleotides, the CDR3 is TGTGCCTGGAGTAAGGACAGGGCTGGGGCCAACGTCCTGACTTTC. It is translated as CAWSKDRAGANVLTF.

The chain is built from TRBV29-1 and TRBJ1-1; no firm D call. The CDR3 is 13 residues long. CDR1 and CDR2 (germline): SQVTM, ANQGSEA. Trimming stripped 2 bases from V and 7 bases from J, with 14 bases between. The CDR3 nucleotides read TGCAGCGTTGAACCGGGGATCAACGATGAAGCTTTCTTT. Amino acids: CSVEPGINDEAFF. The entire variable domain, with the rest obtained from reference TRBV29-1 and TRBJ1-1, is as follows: SAVISQKPSRDICQRGTSLTIQCQVDSQVTMMFWYRQQPGQSLTLIATANQGSEATYESGFVIDKFPISRPNLTFSTLTVSNMSPEDSSIYLCSVEPGINDEAFFGQGTRLTVV.

Here the CDR3 reads CASSLGSFTDTQYF. CDR3 nucleotides: TGTGCCAGCAGCTTAGGGTCCTTCACAGATACGCAGTATTTT. The V and J genes are TRBV13 and TRBJ2-3; the D is unclear. This CDR3 is 14 amino acids long. V was shortened by 0 bases and J by 2 bases, with 6 bases between the two germline ends. CDR1 is PRHDT, CDR2 FYEKMQ, per germline (reference sequence).

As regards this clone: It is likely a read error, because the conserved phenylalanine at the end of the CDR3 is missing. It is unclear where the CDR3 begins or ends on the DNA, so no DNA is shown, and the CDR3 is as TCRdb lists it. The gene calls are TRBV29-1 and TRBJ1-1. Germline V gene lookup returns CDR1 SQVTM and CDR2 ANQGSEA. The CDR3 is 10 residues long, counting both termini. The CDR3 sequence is CSVEGRYPLG.

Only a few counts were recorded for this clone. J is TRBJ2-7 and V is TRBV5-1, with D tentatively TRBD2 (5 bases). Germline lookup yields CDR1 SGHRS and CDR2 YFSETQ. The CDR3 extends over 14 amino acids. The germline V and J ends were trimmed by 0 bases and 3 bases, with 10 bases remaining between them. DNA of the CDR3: TGCGCCAGCAGCTTGGGCGGGTCGAACTACGAGCAGTACTTC. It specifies CASSLGGSNYEQYF.

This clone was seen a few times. The CDR3 DNA reads TGTGCCAGCTCACTCCCCAACTCCCCTGAAGCTTTCTTT. Translation: CASSLPNSPEAFF. V gene TRBV18 combines with J gene TRBJ1-1; D remains unclear. CDR1 is KGHSH, CDR2 LQKENI, per germline. The CDR3 totals 13 residues. Trimming left V 4 bases short and J 6 bases short, with 12 bases between.

In DNA, the CDR3 is TGTGCCAGCAGTAAGGGACTAGGGATGGCAGATACGCAGTATTTT. Protein product: CASSKGLGMADTQYF. This sequence joins TRBV6-4 and TRBJ2-3; TRBD2 matches at 8 bases. Germline V CDR1 and CDR2: MRHNA, SNTAGT. The CDR3 is made up of 15 amino acids. V trimming: 5 bases; J trimming: 4 bases; junction bases outside the gene matches: 8.

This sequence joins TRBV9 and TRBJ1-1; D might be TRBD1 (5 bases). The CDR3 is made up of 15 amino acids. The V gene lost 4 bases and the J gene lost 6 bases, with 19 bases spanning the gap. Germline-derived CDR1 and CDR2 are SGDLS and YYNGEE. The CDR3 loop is CASSPGGWDLSEAFF. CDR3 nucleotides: TGTGCCAGCAGCCCCGGGGGGTGGGATCTTTCTGAAGCTTTCTTT.

CDR3 region: CAISEGDQPQHF. The CDR3 bases are TGTGCCATCAGTGAAGGGGATCAGCCCCAGCATTTT. The chain couples TRBV10-3 to TRBJ1-5, with a possible D match to TRBD1 (5 bases). The V and J ends lost 3 bases and 5 bases respectively, with 5 bases between them. Germline V gene data show CDR1 as ENHRY and CDR2 as SYGVKD. The CDR3 covers 12 residues.

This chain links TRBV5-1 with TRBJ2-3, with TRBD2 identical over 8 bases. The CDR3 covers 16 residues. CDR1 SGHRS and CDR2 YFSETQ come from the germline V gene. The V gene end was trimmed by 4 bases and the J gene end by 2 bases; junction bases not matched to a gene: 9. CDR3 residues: CASSPTAGAVTDTQYF. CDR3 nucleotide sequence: TGCGCCAGCAGCCCGACAGCGGGGGCGGTCACAGATACGCAGTATTTT.

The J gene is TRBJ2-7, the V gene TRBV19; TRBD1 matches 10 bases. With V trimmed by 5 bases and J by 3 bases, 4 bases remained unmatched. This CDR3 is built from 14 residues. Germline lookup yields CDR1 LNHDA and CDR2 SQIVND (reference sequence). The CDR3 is CASSGQGDFYEQYF. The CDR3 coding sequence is TGTGCCAGTAGTGGACAGGGGGATTTCTACGAGCAGTACTTC. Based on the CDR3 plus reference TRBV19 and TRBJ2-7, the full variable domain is DGGITQSPKYLFRKEGQNVTLSCEQNLNHDAMYWYRQDPGQGLRLIYYSQIVNDFQKGDIAEGYSVSREKKESFPLTVTSAQKNPTAFYLCASSGQGDFYEQYFGPGTRLTVT.

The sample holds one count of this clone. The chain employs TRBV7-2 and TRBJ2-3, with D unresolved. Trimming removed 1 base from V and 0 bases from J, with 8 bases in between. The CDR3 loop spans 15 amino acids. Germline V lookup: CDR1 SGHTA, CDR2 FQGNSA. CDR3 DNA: TGTGCCAGCAGCTTAGGACCGACTAGCACAGATACGCAGTATTTT. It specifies CASSLGPTSTDTQYF.

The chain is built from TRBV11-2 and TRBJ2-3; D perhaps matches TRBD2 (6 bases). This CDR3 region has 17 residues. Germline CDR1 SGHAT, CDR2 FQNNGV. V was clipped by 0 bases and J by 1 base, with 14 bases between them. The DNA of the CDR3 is TGTGCCAGCAGCTTAGATCTCTCGCCGGGGGGCACAGATACGCAGTATTTT. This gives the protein CASSLDLSPGGTDTQYF.

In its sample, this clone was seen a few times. The CDR3 protein is CASSRLDPGQVGREQYF. The CDR3 coding sequence is TGTGCCAGCAGTAGACTGGATCCGGGACAGGTAGGGCGCGAGCAGTACTTC. This chain connects TRBV27 to TRBJ2-5, with TRBD1 matching 8 bases. The J call is in doubt because the DNA end fits TRBJ2-7 better. Per germline, CDR1 MNHEY and CDR2 SMNVEV (reference sequence). The CDR3 spans 17 residues.

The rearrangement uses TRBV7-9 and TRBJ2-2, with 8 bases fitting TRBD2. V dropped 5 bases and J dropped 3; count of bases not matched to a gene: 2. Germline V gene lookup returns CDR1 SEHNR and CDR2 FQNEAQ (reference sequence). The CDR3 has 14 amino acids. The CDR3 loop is CASSPGLDTGELFF. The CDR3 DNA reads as TGTGCCAGCAGCCCGGGACTAGACACCGGGGAGCTGTTTTTT.

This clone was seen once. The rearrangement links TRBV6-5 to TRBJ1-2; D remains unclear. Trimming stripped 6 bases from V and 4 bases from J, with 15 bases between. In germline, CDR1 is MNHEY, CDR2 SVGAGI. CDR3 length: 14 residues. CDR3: CASRSVSSSYGYTF. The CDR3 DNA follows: TGTGCCAGCAGGAGCGTTAGTTCGTCCTATGGCTACACCTTC.

The CDR3 reads CASSGTSGYNEQFF. CDR3 sequence (DNA): TGTGCCAGTAGCGGGACTAGCGGGTACAATGAGCAGTTCTTC. The chain recombines TRBV19 with TRBJ2-1, with 12 bases lining up with TRBD2. Looked up from germline, CDR1 is LNHDA and CDR2 is SQIVND (reference sequence). The length of the CDR3 is 14 residues. Unmatched junction bases numbered 1, after V lost 6 bases and J lost 4 bases.

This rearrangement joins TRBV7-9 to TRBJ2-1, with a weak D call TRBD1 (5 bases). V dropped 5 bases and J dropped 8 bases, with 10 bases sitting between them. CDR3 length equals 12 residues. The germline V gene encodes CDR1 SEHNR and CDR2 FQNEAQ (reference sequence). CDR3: CASSMDNDEQFF. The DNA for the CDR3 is TGTGCCAGCAGCATGGACAATGATGAGCAGTTCTTC.

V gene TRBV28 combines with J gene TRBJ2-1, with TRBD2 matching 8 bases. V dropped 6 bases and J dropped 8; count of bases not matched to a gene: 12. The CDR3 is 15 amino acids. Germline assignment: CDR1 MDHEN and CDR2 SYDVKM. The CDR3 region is CASRIRGLVLDEQFF. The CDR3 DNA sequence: TGTGCCAGCAGAATACGGGGACTAGTTCTCGATGAGCAGTTCTTC.

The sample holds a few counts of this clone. DNA of the CDR3: TGCGCCAGCAGCCAAGAGACCGCACAGGGGGGTTATTATGGCTACACCTTC. This gives the protein CASSQETAQGGYYGYTF. The rearrangement joins TRBV4-1 to TRBJ1-2; 8 bases align to TRBD1. Germline assignment: CDR1 MGHRA and CDR2 YSYEKL. The CDR3 has 17 residues. V gave up 0 bases and J gave up 5 bases; unmatched junction bases: 11.

The CDR3: CASSLGVYEQYF. CDR3 sequence (DNA): TGTGCCAGCAGCTTGGGAGTCTACGAGCAGTACTTC. The V and J genes are TRBV5-5 and TRBJ2-7, with D uncertain. V lost 0 bases to trimming and J lost 3 bases, with 4 bases between them. This CDR3 has 12 amino acids. From germline, CDR1 is SGHKS and CDR2 YYEKEE (reference sequence).

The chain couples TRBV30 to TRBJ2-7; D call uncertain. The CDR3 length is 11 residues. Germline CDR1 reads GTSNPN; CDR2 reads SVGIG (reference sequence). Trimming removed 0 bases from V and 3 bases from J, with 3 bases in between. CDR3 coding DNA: TGTGCCTGGAGTGTTCTCTACGAGCAGTACTTC. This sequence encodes CAWSVLYEQYF.